The 27 T cell receptor beta chains listed next were all sequenced from one sample in a study of shared clonotypes between healthy human individuals. Sequencing used immunoSEQ multiplex PCR; TCRdb keeps in-frame clones, though not all of them. Counted here are roughly 500,000 clones, around 95% occurring once; the ten biggest clones make up 0.055% to 0.075%. The sample comprised naive CD4+ T cells sorted from blood. As for subset: CD45RA+ positively selected. These receptors originate from a woman aged 25 to 39 in good health.

As for this clone: This sample includes further DNA sequences coding for the same CDR3. The J gene is TRBJ2-6, the V gene TRBV27; D ambiguous. With 6 bases removed from V and 1 base from J, the gap between germline ends came to 4 bases. The V gene's germline CDR1 is MNHEY and CDR2 SMNVEV (reference sequence). The CDR3 extends over 13 amino acids. CDR3 sequence reads: CASRGSGANVLTF. CDR3 nucleotide sequence: TGTGCCAGCAGGGGATCTGGGGCCAACGTCCTGACTTTC.

The chain employs TRBV18 and TRBJ2-1; D is uncertain. CDR1 is KGHSH and CDR2 is LQKENI in the germline V gene. The CDR3 runs 10 residues. The V end lost 4 bases, the J end lost 6 bases, and 1 base lay between the germline ends. CDR3: CASSLNEQFF. The CDR3 region has the DNA TGTGCCAGCTCACTCAATGAGCAGTTCTTC.

This chain links TRBV6-1 with TRBJ2-5; D is unclear. Per germline, CDR1 MNHNS and CDR2 SASEGT. The CDR3 is made up of 13 amino acids. The ends were cut back, 8 bases at V and 4 bases at J, with 14 bases in the middle. The CDR3 reads CASFPTWGETQYF. CDR3 DNA sequence: TGTGCCAGCTTCCCTACATGGGGAGAGACCCAGTACTTC.

The chain joins TRBV29-1 to TRBJ2-5; D gene uncertain. This CDR3 comprises 12 residues. Looked up from germline, CDR1 is SQVTM and CDR2 is ANQGSEA. V lost 2 bases and J lost 1, with 5 bases in between. Here the CDR3 reads CSVERSQETQYF. CDR3 sequence (DNA): TGCAGCGTTGAACGGTCCCAAGAGACCCAGTACTTC.

J is TRBJ2-1 and V is TRBV5-1; D is perhaps TRBD2 (5 bases). In germline, CDR1 is SGHRS, CDR2 YFSETQ. V was shortened by 2 bases and J by 7 bases, with 16 bases between the two germline ends. This CDR3 comprises 15 residues. The CDR3 is CASSLYDGVGNEQFF. CDR3 bases: TGCGCCAGCAGCTTATACGACGGGGTAGGGAATGAGCAGTTCTTC. Looking up the rest from reference TRBV5-1 and TRBJ2-1 gives the full variable domain: KAGVTQTPRYLIKTRGQQVTLSCSPISGHRSVSWYQQTPGQGLQFLFEYFSETQRNKGNFPGRFSGRQFSNSRSEMNVSTLELGDSALYLCASSLYDGVGNEQFFGPGTRLTVL.

J is TRBJ2-7 and V is TRBV18; D gene uncertain. The V and J ends lost 6 bases and 7 bases respectively, with 19 bases between them. Germline lookup yields CDR1 KGHSH and CDR2 LQKENI. CDR3 length equals 14 residues. This CDR3 is CASSPRAAAEEQYF. The CDR3 DNA follows: TGTGCCAGCTCCCCAAGGGCGGCCGCTGAGGAGCAGTACTTC.

On this clone itself: Other DNA sequences of this sample code for an identical CDR3. This sequence joins TRBV5-1 and TRBJ2-7; D unresolved. Looked up from germline, CDR1 is SGHRS and CDR2 is YFSETQ. Trimming cost V 3 bases and J 2 bases, with 3 bases left between them. This CDR3 spans 11 amino acids. The CDR3 loop reads CASSSAYEQYF. DNA for the CDR3: TGCGCCAGCAGCTCGGCCTACGAGCAGTACTTC.

The genes are TRBV6-1 and TRBJ2-7; 7 nucleotides match TRBD1. The ends lost 3 bases at V and 4 bases at J; junction bases unmatched: 6. CDR3 length: 14 residues. Germline CDR1 and CDR2: MNHNS and SASEGT. CDR3 residues: CASSETGPPYEQYF. DNA of the CDR3: TGTGCCAGCAGTGAGACAGGGCCCCCATACGAGCAGTACTTC.

CDR3 sequence (DNA): TGTGCCAGCAGCGGACAGGGCGGGGGGAGCACTGAAGCTTTCTTT. It yields the protein CASSGQGGGSTEAFF. J is TRBJ1-1 and V is TRBV11-2; the match to TRBD1 covers 8 bases. The CDR3 runs 15 residues. J gave up 4 bases and V 5 bases, and 9 bases lay outside the gene matches. CDR1 is SGHAT, CDR2 FQNNGV, per germline.

The gene calls are TRBV28 and TRBJ2-3; TRBD2 might be the D (5 bases). The CDR3 extends over 15 amino acids. The germline V gene encodes CDR1 MDHEN and CDR2 SYDVKM. Trimming shortened V by 4 bases and J by 6 bases, and 17 bases separated the two germline ends. CDR3 protein: CASSSLAGLSDTQYF. CDR3 in DNA: TGTGCCAGCAGTTCTCTCGCGGGCCTCTCGGATACGCAGTATTTT.

The chain employs TRBV5-6 and TRBJ2-5, with TRBD2 identical over 7 bases. The J call is uncertain, as TRBJ2-7 better fits the DNA end. The CDR3 runs to 14 residues. Looked up from germline, CDR1 is SGHDT and CDR2 is YYEEEE. The CDR3 sequence: CASSRTRIPYEQYF. CDR3 DNA: TGTGCCAGCAGCAGGACTAGAATTCCCTACGAGCAGTACTTC.

J is TRBJ2-2 and V is TRBV19; 11 bases are a match to TRBD2. Germline-derived CDR1 and CDR2 are LNHDA and SQIVND (reference sequence). The CDR3 runs 15 residues. The ends lost 0 bases at V and 13 bases at J; junction bases unmatched: 7. The CDR3 protein is CASSIDPLLAGVLFF. The CDR3 DNA sequence: TGTGCCAGTAGTATAGATCCCCTACTAGCGGGAGTGCTGTTTTTT.

This clone was seen a single time. The chain uses TRBV7-2 and TRBJ1-5; no firm D call. In germline, CDR1 is SGHTA, CDR2 FQGNSA. Trimming stripped 5 bases from V and 2 bases from J, with 16 bases between. CDR3 size: 16 residues. The CDR3 reads CASSRVGRLRNQPQHF. Here the CDR3 DNA reads TGTGCCAGCAGCCGGGTAGGCCGACTACGCAATCAGCCCCAGCATTTT.

The chain couples TRBV27 to TRBJ2-7; weak D call: TRBD1 (5 bases). The V gene lost 6 bases and the J gene lost 4 bases, with 22 bases spanning the gap. CDR1 and CDR2 from the germline V gene are MNHEY and SMNVEV (reference sequence). The CDR3 spans 16 residues. The CDR3 loop is CASRNDMTAYTYEQYF. The DNA of the CDR3 is TGTGCCAGCAGGAACGATATGACAGCCTATACTTACGAGCAGTACTTC.

The chain uses TRBV10-3 and TRBJ1-2; 10 bases match TRBD1. Germline CDR1 reads ENHRY; CDR2 reads SYGVKD. The V gene end was trimmed by 4 bases and the J gene end by 0 bases; junction bases not matched to a gene: 5. This CDR3 contains 16 residues. The CDR3 DNA follows: TGTGCCATCAGTGGCGACAGGGGGCTAGCTAACTATGGCTACACCTTC. It yields the protein CAISGDRGLANYGYTF.

The rearrangement links TRBV5-1 to TRBJ2-3, with D unclear. Trimming removed 0 bases from V and 0 bases from J, with 5 bases in between. CDR3 length: 14 residues. Germline CDR1 reads SGHRS; CDR2 reads YFSETQ. CDR3 sequence (DNA): TGCGCCAGCAGCTTGGCCAGTAGCACAGATACGCAGTATTTT. Amino acids: CASSLASSTDTQYF.

Written as DNA, the CDR3 is TGTGCCAGCAGCCCTAGCCCTAACTATGGCTACACCTTC. This encodes CASSPSPNYGYTF. The V gene is TRBV7-6, the J gene TRBJ1-2, with D unclear. The V gene lost 5 bases and the J gene lost 0 bases, with 7 bases spanning the gap. This CDR3 has 13 residues. CDR1 SGHVS and CDR2 FNYEAQ come from the germline V gene.

This chain links TRBV28 with TRBJ2-7; D is perhaps TRBD1 (5 bases). Germline lookup yields CDR1 MDHEN and CDR2 SYDVKM. The V gene lost 5 bases and the J gene lost 6 bases, with 8 bases spanning the gap. This CDR3 is built from 11 residues. DNA of the CDR3: TGTGCCAGCAGTCTCAGGGTCGAGCAGTACTTC. Translating it yields CASSLRVEQYF.

The chain combines TRBV2 with TRBJ2-7; D is tentatively TRBD1 or TRBD2 (7 bases each). CDR1 is SNHLY, CDR2 FYNNEI, per germline. The ends were cut back, 4 bases at V and 3 bases at J, with 13 bases in the middle. The CDR3 covers 14 residues. CDR3 loop: CASSVGRGGYEQYF. The CDR3 DNA follows: TGTGCCAGCAGTGTCGGCAGGGGGGGCTACGAGCAGTACTTC.

The chain recombines TRBV5-4 with TRBJ1-1, with TRBD1 matching 7 bases. Unmatched junction bases numbered 4, after V lost 2 bases and J lost 0 bases. The CDR3 spans 15 residues. Per germline, CDR1 SGHNT and CDR2 YYREEE (reference sequence). CDR3 coding DNA: TGTGCCAGCAGCTTTGGAACAGGGGTGAACACTGAAGCTTTCTTT. Protein sequence: CASSFGTGVNTEAFF.

Points on this clone: Within the sample, other DNA sequences also encode this same CDR3. The V gene is TRBV6-5, the J gene TRBJ1-1; D not certain. CDR3 size: 13 residues. The germline V gene has CDR1 MNHEY and CDR2 SVGAGI. The V gene lost 2 bases and the J gene lost 1 base, with 5 bases spanning the gap. As DNA, the CDR3 is TGTGCCAGCAGTTACGGACGGAACACTGAAGCTTTCTTT. It specifies CASSYGRNTEAFF.

This chain links TRBV4-1 with TRBJ2-6; D not certain. This CDR3 is 18 amino acids long. CDR1 and CDR2 from the germline V gene are MGHRA and YSYEKL. V shed 0 bases and J shed 0 bases, with 12 bases lying between them. The CDR3 coding sequence is TGCGCCAGCAGCCAAGAACTGCCTACTGTCTCTGGGGCCAACGTCCTGACTTTC. Its protein product is CASSQELPTVSGANVLTF.

This chain joins TRBV27 and TRBJ2-2; 8 bases are shared with TRBD1. The CDR3 length is 16 residues. V lost 6 bases, J lost 2 bases, and 8 bases stayed unmatched. Germline values: CDR1 MNHEY, CDR2 SMNVEV (reference sequence). CDR3 nucleotide sequence: TGTGCCAGCAGGAAAGGGGGACAGGCAAACACCGGGGAGCTGTTTTTT. This encodes CASRKGGQANTGELFF.

The chain recombines TRBV5-1 with TRBJ1-4; D unclear. Deletions cut 1 base from V and 2 bases from J, with 6 bases between. This CDR3 is built from 14 residues. Germline CDR1 and CDR2: SGHRS and YFSETQ. CDR3 nucleotide sequence: TGCGCCAGCAGCTTGACAGTGACTAATGAAAAACTGTTTTTT. This sequence encodes CASSLTVTNEKLFF. Full variable domain (rest looked up from reference TRBV5-1 and TRBJ1-4): KAGVTQTPRYLIKTRGQQVTLSCSPISGHRSVSWYQQTPGQGLQFLFEYFSETQRNKGNFPGRFSGRQFSNSRSEMNVSTLELGDSALYLCASSLTVTNEKLFFGSGTQLSVL.

This chain links TRBV4-2 with TRBJ2-2; 11 nucleotides line up with TRBD2. The germline gives CDR1 LGHNA, CDR2 YNFKEQ. The CDR3 is made up of 20 amino acids. V gave up 1 base and J gave up 0 bases; unmatched junction bases: 10. CDR3 loop: CASSQVAVGTSGPNTGELFF. The CDR3 nucleotides are TGTGCCAGCAGCCAAGTGGCCGTCGGGACTAGCGGCCCGAACACCGGGGAGCTGTTTTTT.

The V call is TRBV1, the J call TRBJ1-3. TRBV1 is marked as a pseudogene. The CDR3 loop spans 23 amino acids. CDR3 DNA sequence: TGCACCAGCAGCCCAATAACCGCCGACTCCAAGTTCCTGGCAGGCCTTTCTGGAAACACCATATATTTT. It translates to CTSSPITADSKFLAGLSGNTIYF.

The V gene is TRBV7-3, the J gene TRBJ2-5; D possibly corresponds to TRBD1 (6 bases). CDR1 is SGHTA and CDR2 is FQGTGA in the germline V gene. There are 18 residues in the CDR3. Trimming removed 1 base at V and 1 base at J, with 19 bases between. The CDR3 nucleotides read TGTGCCAGCAGCTTAATTGGTGTGGGGGCCGGGCGCCAAGAGACCCAGTACTTC. Translated: CASSLIGVGAGRQETQYF.